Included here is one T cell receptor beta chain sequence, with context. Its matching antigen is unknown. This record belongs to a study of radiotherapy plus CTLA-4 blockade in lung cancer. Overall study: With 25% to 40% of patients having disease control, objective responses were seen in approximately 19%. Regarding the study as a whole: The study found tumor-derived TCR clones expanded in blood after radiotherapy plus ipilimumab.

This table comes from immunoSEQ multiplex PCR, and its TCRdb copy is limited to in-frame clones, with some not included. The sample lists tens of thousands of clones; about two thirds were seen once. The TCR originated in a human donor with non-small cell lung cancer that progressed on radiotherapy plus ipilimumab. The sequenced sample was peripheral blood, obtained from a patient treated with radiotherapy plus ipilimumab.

CDR3 region: CASSVRGGDEQFF. DNA of the CDR3: TGTGCCAGCAGCGTAAGGGGAGGCGATGAGCAGTTCTTC. The chain carries TRBV9 and TRBJ2-1; a weak D match, TRBD2 (6 bases). The CDR3 runs 13 residues. Trimming removed 1 base from V and 8 bases from J, with 10 bases in between. Germline loops: CDR1 SGDLS, CDR2 YYNGEE.